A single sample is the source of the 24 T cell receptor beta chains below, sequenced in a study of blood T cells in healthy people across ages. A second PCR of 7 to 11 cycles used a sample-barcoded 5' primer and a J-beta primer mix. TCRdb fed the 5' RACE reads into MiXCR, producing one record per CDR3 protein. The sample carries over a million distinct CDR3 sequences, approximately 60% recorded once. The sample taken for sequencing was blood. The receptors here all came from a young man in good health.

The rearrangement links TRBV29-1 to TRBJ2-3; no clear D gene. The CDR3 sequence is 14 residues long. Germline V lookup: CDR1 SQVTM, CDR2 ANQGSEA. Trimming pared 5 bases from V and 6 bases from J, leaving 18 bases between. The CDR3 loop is CSVSPDGRWDTQYF. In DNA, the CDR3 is TGCAGCGTTTCACCGGACGGACGGTGGGATACGCAGTATTTT.

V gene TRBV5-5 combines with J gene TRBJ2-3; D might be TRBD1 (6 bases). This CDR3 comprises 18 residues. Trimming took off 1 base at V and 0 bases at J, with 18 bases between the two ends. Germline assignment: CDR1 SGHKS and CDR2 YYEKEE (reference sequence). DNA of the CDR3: TGTGCCAGCAGCTTGAATGTAGGCAGGGGCGCTAGCACAGATACGCAGTATTTT. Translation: CASSLNVGRGASTDTQYF. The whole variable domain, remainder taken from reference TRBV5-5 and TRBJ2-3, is DAGVTQSPTHLIKTRGQQVTLRCSPISGHKSVSWYQQVLGQGPQFIFQYYEKEERGRGNFPDRFSARQFPNYSSELNVNALLLGDSALYLCASSLNVGRGASTDTQYFGPGTRLTVL.

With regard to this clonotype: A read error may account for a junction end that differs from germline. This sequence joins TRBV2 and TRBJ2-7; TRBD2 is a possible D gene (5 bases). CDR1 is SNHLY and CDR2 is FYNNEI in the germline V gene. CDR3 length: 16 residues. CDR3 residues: CASSLARTRATYEQYF. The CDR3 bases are TGTGCTAGCAGTCTCGCCCGGACTCGGGCCACCTACGAGCAGTACTTC.

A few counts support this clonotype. The CDR3 bases are TGTGCCAGCAGTTTAGGTTCCAGAAACATTCAGTACTTC. This encodes CASSLGSRNIQYF. The J gene is TRBJ2-4, the V gene TRBV28; D not resolved. The germline CDR1 and CDR2 sequences are MDHEN and SYDVKM. Between the trimmed V and J ends, which lost 2 bases and 6 bases, there was a span of 8 bases. This CDR3 comprises 13 residues.

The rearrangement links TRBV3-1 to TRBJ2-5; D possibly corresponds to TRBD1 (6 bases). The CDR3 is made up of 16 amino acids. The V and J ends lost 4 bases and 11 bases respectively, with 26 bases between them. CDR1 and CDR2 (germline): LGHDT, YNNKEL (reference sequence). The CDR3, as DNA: TGTGCCAGCAGCCGAGCTTACAGGGCACCCTACAATGAGCAGTACTTC. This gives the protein CASSRAYRAPYNEQYF.

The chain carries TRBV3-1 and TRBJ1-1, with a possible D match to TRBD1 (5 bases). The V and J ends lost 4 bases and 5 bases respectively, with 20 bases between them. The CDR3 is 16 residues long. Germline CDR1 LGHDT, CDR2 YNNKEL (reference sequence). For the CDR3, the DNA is TGTGCCAGCAGCCCTAAGGCCGGGGACGAGTGGACTGAAGCTTTCTTT. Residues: CASSPKAGDEWTEAFF. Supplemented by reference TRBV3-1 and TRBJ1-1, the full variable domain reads DTAVSQTPKYLVTQMGNDKSIKCEQNLGHDTMYWYKQDSKKFLKIMFSYNNKELIINETVPNRFSPKSPDKAHLNLHINSLELGDSAVYFCASSPKAGDEWTEAFFGQGTRLTVV.

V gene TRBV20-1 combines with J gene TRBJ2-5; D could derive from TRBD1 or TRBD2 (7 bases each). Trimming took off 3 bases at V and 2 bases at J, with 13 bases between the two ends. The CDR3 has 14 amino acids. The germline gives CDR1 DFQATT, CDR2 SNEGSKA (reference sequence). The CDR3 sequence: CSARGGTAQETQYF. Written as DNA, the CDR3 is TGCAGTGCTAGGGGGGGGACAGCACAAGAGACCCAGTACTTC.

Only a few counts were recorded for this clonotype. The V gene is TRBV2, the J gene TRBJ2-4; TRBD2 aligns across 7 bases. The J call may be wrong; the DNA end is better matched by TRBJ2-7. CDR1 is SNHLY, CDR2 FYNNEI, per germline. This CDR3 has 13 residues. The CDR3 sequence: CASSEGLLYEQYF. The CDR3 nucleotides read TGTGCCAGCAGTGAGGGACTACTCTACGAGCAGTACTTC.

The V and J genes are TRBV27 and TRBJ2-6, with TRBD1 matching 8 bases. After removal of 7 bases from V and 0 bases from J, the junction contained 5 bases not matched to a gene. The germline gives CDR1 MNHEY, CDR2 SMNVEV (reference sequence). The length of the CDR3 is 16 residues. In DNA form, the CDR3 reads TGTGCCAGCAAGGGACAGGCTTTCTCTGGGGCCAACGTCCTGACTTTC. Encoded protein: CASKGQAFSGANVLTF.

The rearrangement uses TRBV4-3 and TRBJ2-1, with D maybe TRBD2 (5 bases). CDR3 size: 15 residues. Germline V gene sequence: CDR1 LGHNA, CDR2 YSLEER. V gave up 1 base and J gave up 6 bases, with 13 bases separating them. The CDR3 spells CASSQAGLRSNEQFF. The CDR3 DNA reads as TGCGCCAGCAGCCAAGCAGGACTGAGGTCCAATGAGCAGTTCTTC.

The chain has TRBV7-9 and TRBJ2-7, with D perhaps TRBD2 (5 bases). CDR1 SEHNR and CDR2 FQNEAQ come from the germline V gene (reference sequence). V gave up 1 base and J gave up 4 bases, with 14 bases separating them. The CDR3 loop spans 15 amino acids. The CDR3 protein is CASSLVSAGGYEQYF. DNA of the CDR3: TGTGCCAGCAGCTTAGTGTCCGCGGGTGGGTACGAGCAGTACTTC.

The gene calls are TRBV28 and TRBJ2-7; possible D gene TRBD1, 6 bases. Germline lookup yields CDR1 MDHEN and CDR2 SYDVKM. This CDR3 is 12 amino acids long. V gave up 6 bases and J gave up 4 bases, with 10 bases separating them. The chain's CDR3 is CASRLDSYEQYF. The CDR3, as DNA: TGTGCCAGCAGGTTGGACAGTTACGAGCAGTACTTC.

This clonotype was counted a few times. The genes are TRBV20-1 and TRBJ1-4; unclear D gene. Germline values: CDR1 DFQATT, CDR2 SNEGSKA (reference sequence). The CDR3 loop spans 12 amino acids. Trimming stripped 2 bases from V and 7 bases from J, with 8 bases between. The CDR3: CSARYGGEKLFF. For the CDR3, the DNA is TGCAGTGCTAGATACGGTGGTGAAAAACTGTTTTTT.

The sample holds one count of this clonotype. CDR3 residues: CASSFLGGNTYNEQFF. The CDR3 coding sequence is TGCGCCAGCAGCTTCCTCGGGGGGAACACCTACAATGAGCAGTTCTTC. The chain combines TRBV5-1 with TRBJ2-1; 7 nucleotides match TRBD2. The junction had 7 bases not matched to a gene; V was cut back by 2 bases and J by 2 bases. The CDR3 has 16 residues. CDR1 and CDR2 (germline): SGHRS, YFSETQ.

CDR3 coding DNA: TGTGCCATCGGACTTACGTCGGCCCCGCGAGGCTACACCTTC. It is translated as CAIGLTSAPRGYTF. This chain connects TRBV28 to TRBJ1-2, with no clear D. V was pared by 10 bases and J by 8 bases, with 23 bases between. CDR3 size: 14 residues. Per the germline V gene, CDR1 is MDHEN and CDR2 is SYDVKM.

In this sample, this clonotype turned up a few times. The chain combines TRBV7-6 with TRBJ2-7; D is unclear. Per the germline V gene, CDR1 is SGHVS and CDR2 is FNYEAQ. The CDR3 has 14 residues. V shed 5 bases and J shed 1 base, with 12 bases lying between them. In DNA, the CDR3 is TGTGCCAGCAGCCTCAGGACGAATTCCTACGAGCAGTACTTC. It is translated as CASSLRTNSYEQYF. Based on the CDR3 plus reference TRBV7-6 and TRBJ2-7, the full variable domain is GAGVSQSPRYKVTKRGQDVALRCDPISGHVSLYWYRQALGQGPEFLTYFNYEAQQDKSGLPNDRFSAERPEGSISTLTIQRTEQRDSAMYRCASSLRTNSYEQYFGPGTRLTVT.

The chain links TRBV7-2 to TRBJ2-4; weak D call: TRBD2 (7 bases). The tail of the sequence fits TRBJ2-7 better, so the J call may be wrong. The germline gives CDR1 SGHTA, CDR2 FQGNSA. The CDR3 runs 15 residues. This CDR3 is CASSLVAGALYEQYF. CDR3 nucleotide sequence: TGTGCCAGCAGCTTAGTGGCGGGGGCTCTTTACGAGCAGTACTTC.

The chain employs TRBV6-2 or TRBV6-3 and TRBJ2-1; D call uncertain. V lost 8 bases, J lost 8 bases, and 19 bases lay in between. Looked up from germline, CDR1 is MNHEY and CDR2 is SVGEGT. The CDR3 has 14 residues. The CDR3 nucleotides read TGTGCCAGCCCCAGTCGGGCATTCGTCGATGAGCAGTTCTTC. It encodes CASPSRAFVDEQFF.

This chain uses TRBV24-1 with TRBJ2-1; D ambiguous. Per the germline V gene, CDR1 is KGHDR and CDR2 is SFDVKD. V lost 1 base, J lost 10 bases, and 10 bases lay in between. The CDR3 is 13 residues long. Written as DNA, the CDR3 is TGTGCCACCAGTGATTTCTATACTCAGGAGCAGTTCTTC. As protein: CATSDFYTQEQFF.

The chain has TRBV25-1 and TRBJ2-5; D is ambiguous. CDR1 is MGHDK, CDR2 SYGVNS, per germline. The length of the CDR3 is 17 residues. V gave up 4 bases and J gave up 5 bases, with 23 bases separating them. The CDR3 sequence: CASSGFLSYYNGETQYF. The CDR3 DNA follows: TGTGCCAGCAGTGGCTTCCTGAGCTATTATAATGGGGAGACCCAGTACTTC.

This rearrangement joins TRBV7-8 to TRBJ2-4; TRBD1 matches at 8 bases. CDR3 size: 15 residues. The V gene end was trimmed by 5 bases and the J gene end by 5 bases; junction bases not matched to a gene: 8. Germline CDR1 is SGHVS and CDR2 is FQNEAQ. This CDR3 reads CASSVDDRGQNIQYF. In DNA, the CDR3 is TGTGCCAGCAGCGTAGATGACAGGGGACAAAACATTCAGTACTTC. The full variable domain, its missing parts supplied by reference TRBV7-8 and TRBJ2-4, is GAGVSQSPRYKVAKRGQDVALRCDPISGHVSLFWYQQALGQGPEFLTYFQNEAQLDKSGLPSDRFFAERPEGSVSTLKIQRTQQEDSAVYLCASSVDDRGQNIQYFGAGTRLSVL.

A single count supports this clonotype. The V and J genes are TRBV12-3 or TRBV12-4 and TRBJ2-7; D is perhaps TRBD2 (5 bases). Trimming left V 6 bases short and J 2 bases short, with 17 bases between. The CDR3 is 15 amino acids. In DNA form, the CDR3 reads TGTGCCAGCAGACTCTCGGGAACAAATCCCTACGAGCAGTACTTC. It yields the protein CASRLSGTNPYEQYF.

CDR3 DNA: TGCGCCAGCAGCCAAGACCCATTGCGGGATGAGCAGTTCTTC. This gives the protein CASSQDPLRDEQFF. The chain has TRBV4-1 and TRBJ2-1; D is perhaps TRBD2 (5 bases). Trimming left V 0 bases short and J 8 bases short, with 11 bases between. The CDR3 spans 14 residues. Germline CDR1 and CDR2: MGHRA and YSYEKL.

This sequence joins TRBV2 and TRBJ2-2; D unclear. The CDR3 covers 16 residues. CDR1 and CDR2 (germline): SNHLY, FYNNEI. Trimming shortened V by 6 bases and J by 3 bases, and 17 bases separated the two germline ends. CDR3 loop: CASRSSGDLHTGELFF. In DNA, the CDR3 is TGTGCCAGCAGATCTTCTGGAGACCTCCACACCGGGGAGCTGTTTTTT.